One sample yielded the 23 T cell receptor beta chains listed below, sequenced in a study of circulating tumor DNA in untreated peripheral T-cell lymphoma. This table comes from immunoSEQ multiplex PCR, and its TCRdb copy is limited to in-frame clones, with some not included. The repertoire holds approximately 6,800 clones, with 62% as singletons. Sequenced sample: tumor tissue. These receptors were collected from a human donor with peripheral T-cell lymphoma.

V is TRBV1 and J is TRBJ1-6. TRBV1 counts as a pseudogene. This CDR3 comprises 15 residues. CDR3: CASSQPFGGSSPLHF. In DNA form, the CDR3 reads TGCGCCAGCAGCCAGCCCTTCGGGGGGAGTTCACCCCTCCACTTT.

V usage is TRBV14 and J usage is TRBJ2-1, with unresolved D. Germline V gene sequence: CDR1 SGHDN, CDR2 FVKESK. V was clipped by 2 bases and J by 0 bases, with 8 bases between them. The CDR3 has 15 residues. As DNA, the CDR3 is TGTGCCAGCAGCCAACGGTCCAGCTCCTACAATGAGCAGTTCTTC. Protein: CASSQRSSSYNEQFF.

The chain carries TRBV4-1 and TRBJ1-6, with D possibly TRBD1 on 6 matching bases. Germline V gene lookup returns CDR1 MGHRA and CDR2 YSYEKL. The CDR3 extends over 16 amino acids. Trimming removed 1 base from V and 6 bases from J, with 13 bases in between. CDR3 DNA: TGCGCCAGCAGCCAAGCGTTCGGACAGTTTAATTCACCCCTCCACTTT. Protein product: CASSQAFGQFNSPLHF.

The chain combines TRBV5-1 with TRBJ2-2; 9 positions match TRBD1. Germline CDR1 and CDR2: SGHRS and YFSETQ. The CDR3 extends over 16 amino acids. After removal of 4 bases from V and 3 bases from J, the junction contained 7 bases not matched to a gene. CDR3 residues: CASSKPGQGHTGELFF. Written as DNA, the CDR3 is TGCGCCAGCAGCAAACCGGGACAGGGACACACCGGGGAGCTGTTTTTT.

The CDR3 region is CSVVTRGATYEQYF. CDR3 nucleotide sequence: TGCAGCGTTGTGACCAGGGGGGCCACTTACGAGCAGTACTTC. This chain joins TRBV29-1 and TRBJ2-7; D is possibly TRBD1 (7 bases). The V gene lost 4 bases and the J gene lost 4 bases, with 17 bases spanning the gap. The germline V gene encodes CDR1 SQVTM and CDR2 ANQGSEA. The length of the CDR3 is 14 residues.

The gene calls are TRBV11-3 and TRBJ2-2; 7 nucleotides agree with TRBD2. CDR1 is SGHNT and CDR2 is YENEEA in the germline V gene. There are 15 residues in the CDR3. The junction had 4 bases not matched to a gene; V was cut back by 2 bases and J by 4 bases. The CDR3 loop reads CASSLRSGGTGELFF. CDR3 in DNA: TGTGCCAGCAGCTTACGGTCGGGAGGCACCGGGGAGCTGTTTTTT. The full variable domain, its missing parts supplied by reference TRBV11-3 and TRBJ2-2, is EAGVVQSPRYKIIEKKQPVAFWCNPISGHNTLYWYLQNLGQGPELLIRYENEEAVDDSQLPKDRFSAERLKGVDSTLKIQPAELGDSAVYLCASSLRSGGTGELFFGEGSRLTVL.

This sequence joins TRBV9 and TRBJ2-1; 7 bases are a match to TRBD2. The germline V gene encodes CDR1 SGDLS and CDR2 YYNGEE. With V trimmed by 0 bases and J by 8 bases, 11 bases remained unmatched. This CDR3 region has 16 residues. The CDR3 protein is CASSVGGGRGGDEQFF. In DNA, the CDR3 is TGTGCCAGCAGCGTAGGCGGGGGACGAGGAGGCGATGAGCAGTTCTTC.

The genes are TRBV6-1 and TRBJ1-1, with D possibly matching TRBD1 (5 bases). The CDR3 contains 12 residues. Trimming stripped 1 base from V and 7 bases from J, with 7 bases between. CDR1 MNHNS and CDR2 SASEGT come from the germline V gene. The CDR3 coding sequence is TGTGCCAGCAGTGAAGGGGGGGGTGAAGCTTTCTTT. Protein product: CASSEGGGEAFF.

The chain links TRBV28 to TRBJ1-2, with TRBD1 as a possible D gene (6 bases). Trimming took 6 bases from V and 6 from J, leaving 14 bases between them. Germline CDR1 is MDHEN and CDR2 is SYDVKM. The CDR3 is 13 residues long. CDR3 coding DNA: TGTGCCAGCAGCTATCTCAGGGGACATGGCTACACCTTC. This codes for CASSYLRGHGYTF.

J is TRBJ2-7 and V is TRBV10-2; D possibly uses TRBD1 or TRBD2 (5 bases each). The CDR3 consists of 14 residues. V was trimmed by 5 bases and J by 2 bases, leaving 13 bases between them. From germline, CDR1 is WSHSY and CDR2 SAAADI. DNA for the CDR3: TGCGCCAGCAGTCCGTCAGGGACCACCTACGAGCAGTACTTC. As protein: CASSPSGTTYEQYF.

This clone was picked up a small number of times. This sequence joins TRBV16 and TRBJ2-7, with a possible D match to TRBD2 (6 bases). V lost 3 bases, J lost 2 bases, and 11 bases lay in between. Per the germline V gene, CDR1 is KGHSY and CDR2 is FQNENV. This CDR3 has 14 amino acids. The CDR3 protein is CASSHPGLPYEQYF. CDR3 in DNA: TGTGCCAGCAGCCATCCGGGACTCCCCTACGAGCAGTACTTC.

This clone occurred once. V gene TRBV2 combines with J gene TRBJ2-3, with D perhaps TRBD2 (6 bases). The CDR3 is 15 amino acids. Germline CDR1 reads SNHLY; CDR2 reads FYNNEI. Trimming took 6 bases from V and 2 from J, leaving 15 bases between them. In DNA, the CDR3 is TGTGCCAGCAGCCCAACGGGACTTAACACAGATACGCAGTATTTT. Amino acids: CASSPTGLNTDTQYF. Full variable domain (rest looked up from reference TRBV2 and TRBJ2-3): EPEVTQTPSHQVTQMGQEVILRCVPISNHLYFYWYRQILGQKVEFLVSFYNNEISEKSEIFDDQFSVERPDGSNFTLKIRSTKLEDSAMYFCASSPTGLNTDTQYFGPGTRLTVL.

The rearrangement joins TRBV29-1 to TRBJ1-1; D not resolved. The CDR3 is 13 residues long. Trimming stripped 1 base from V and 6 bases from J, with 12 bases between. Per the germline V gene, CDR1 is SQVTM and CDR2 is ANQGSEA. The CDR3, as DNA: TGCAGCGTTGAAGTCACAACGACGGCTGAAGCTTTCTTT. Amino acid sequence: CSVEVTTTAEAFF.

The sample holds a few counts of this clone. This chain joins TRBV11-3 and TRBJ2-1; D uncertain. This CDR3 has 14 amino acids. The V end lost 1 base, the J end lost 4 bases, and 8 bases lay between the germline ends. Germline CDR1 reads SGHNT; CDR2 reads YENEEA. In DNA form, the CDR3 reads TGTGCCAGCAGCTTAGGGGCGGAGTACAATGAGCAGTTCTTC. Protein product: CASSLGAEYNEQFF.

A few counts support this clone. The gene calls are TRBV30 and TRBJ2-1, with D unclear. V gave up 0 bases and J gave up 10 bases, with 7 bases separating them. The CDR3 runs to 11 residues. Germline V gene sequence: CDR1 GTSNPN, CDR2 SVGIG (reference sequence). This CDR3 is CAWSVAREQFF. The CDR3, as DNA: TGTGCCTGGAGTGTAGCCCGAGAGCAGTTCTTC.

The chain joins TRBV19 to TRBJ1-3; unclear D gene. Germline assignment: CDR1 LNHDA and CDR2 SQIVND (reference sequence). The CDR3 has 13 residues. V was pared by 5 bases and J by 3 bases, with 8 bases between. CDR3 amino acids: CASSPRNGNTIYF. The CDR3 nucleotides are TGTGCCAGTAGTCCCCGGAATGGAAACACCATATATTTT. Filled out from reference TRBV19 and TRBJ1-3, the complete variable domain reads DGGITQSPKYLFRKEGQNVTLSCEQNLNHDAMYWYRQDPGQGLRLIYYSQIVNDFQKGDIAEGYSVSREKKESFPLTVTSAQKNPTAFYLCASSPRNGNTIYFGEGSWLTVV.

V gene TRBV7-5 combines with J gene TRBJ2-2; TRBD1 is the table's D call, not checked against the DNA. TRBV7-5 is a recognized pseudogene. The CDR3 extends over 17 amino acids. The CDR3 spells CASSPIPGQTNTEELFF. CDR3 sequence (DNA): TGTGCCAGCAGCCCAATTCCGGGACAAACGAACACCGAGGAGCTGTTTTTT.

The CDR3 here is CASSLEGAPGYNEQFF. DNA of the CDR3: TGCGCCAGCAGCTTGGAGGGGGCGCCAGGGTACAATGAGCAGTTCTTC. The rearrangement uses TRBV5-1 and TRBJ2-1, with TRBD1 matching over 7 bases. This CDR3 has 16 residues. The V gene end was trimmed by 0 bases and the J gene end by 4 bases; junction bases not matched to a gene: 7. CDR1 is SGHRS and CDR2 is YFSETQ in the germline V gene.

The chain links TRBV4-1 to TRBJ2-1; D is unresolved. This CDR3 is 17 amino acids long. Germline-derived CDR1 and CDR2 are MGHRA and YSYEKL. V was cut by 0 bases and J by 3 bases, with 15 bases left in between. This CDR3 is CASSQDGTDQIYNEQFF. The CDR3 DNA sequence: TGCGCCAGCAGCCAAGATGGTACGGACCAGATCTACAATGAGCAGTTCTTC.

The rearrangement links TRBV5-1 to TRBJ2-1; 12 positions match TRBD2. CDR3 size: 15 residues. V was pared by 4 bases and J by 8 bases, with 7 bases of the junction left unmatched. CDR1 and CDR2 from the germline V gene are SGHRS and YFSETQ. CDR3 amino acids: CASSIQTSGSDEQFF. Here the CDR3 DNA reads TGCGCCAGCAGCATCCAGACTAGCGGGAGCGATGAGCAGTTCTTC.

The CDR3 region is CASSLGSGTGELFF. The CDR3 region has the DNA TGTGCCAGCAGCTTAGGTAGCGGGACCGGGGAGCTGTTTTTT. The V and J genes are TRBV11-3 and TRBJ2-2; 7 positions match TRBD2. CDR3 length: 14 amino acids. The ends lost 1 base at V and 5 bases at J; junction bases unmatched: 1. Germline assignment: CDR1 SGHNT and CDR2 YENEEA.

V and J are TRBV18 and TRBJ2-6, with a tentative D call TRBD1 (6 bases). Deletions cut 4 bases from V and 1 base from J, with 11 bases between. CDR1 and CDR2 from the germline V gene are KGHSH and LQKENI. The CDR3 consists of 16 residues. The CDR3 here is CASSREGVSGANVLTF. The CDR3 nucleotides are TGTGCCAGCTCACGAGAGGGGGTGTCTGGGGCCAACGTCCTGACTTTC.

The chain couples TRBV6-8 to TRBJ2-7; TRBD2 aligns across 10 bases. Germline CDR1 is MNHGY and CDR2 is SAAAGT. The CDR3 length is 16 residues. V shed 4 bases and J 4 bases; nucleotides not matched to a gene: 10. CDR3 protein: CASSSPQKRGGYEQYF. The DNA for the CDR3 is TGTGCCAGCAGTTCTCCCCAAAAGCGGGGGGGATACGAGCAGTACTTC.